This T cell receptor (beta chain) was captured in a study of blood T cell repertoires in COVID-19. Looking at the study overall: T cells, B-cell-depleted T cells, or PBMCs provided the cDNA or gDNA that served as material.

Profiling relied on immunoSEQ multiplex PCR, and the TCRdb table lists in-frame clones only, not all of them. This table holds fewer than 300,000 clones, 85% to 90% found once. There are 15 residues in the CDR3. In germline, CDR1 is LNHDA, CDR2 SQIVND (reference sequence). V dropped 1 base and J dropped 12 bases, with 18 bases sitting between them. The sequence came from a woman in her thirties or forties who had recovered from COVID-19. V is TRBV19 and J is TRBJ1-4, with D perhaps matching TRBD1 (5 bases). The source material was peripheral blood. The chain's CDR3 is CASSIGRGGRAELFF. In DNA, the CDR3 is TGTGCCAGTAGTATAGGGCGGGGTGGCAGGGCGGAACTGTTTTTT. Full variable domain (missing parts from reference TRBV19 and TRBJ1-4): DGGITQSPKYLFRKEGQNVTLSCEQNLNHDAMYWYRQDPGQGLRLIYYSQIVNDFQKGDIAEGYSVSREKKESFPLTVTSAQKNPTAFYLCASSIGRGGRAELFFGSGTQLSVL.